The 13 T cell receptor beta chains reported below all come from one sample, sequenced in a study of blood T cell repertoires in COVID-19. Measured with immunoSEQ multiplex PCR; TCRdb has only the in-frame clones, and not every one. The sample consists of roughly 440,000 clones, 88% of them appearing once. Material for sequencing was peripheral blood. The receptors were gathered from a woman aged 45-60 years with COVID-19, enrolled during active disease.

CDR3 loop: CSASAGTRSTEAFF. CDR3 nucleotide sequence: TGCAGTGCTAGTGCCGGGACACGAAGCACTGAAGCTTTCTTT. The rearrangement joins TRBV20-1 to TRBJ1-1; weak D call: TRBD1 (6 bases). The CDR3 loop spans 14 amino acids. The germline V and J ends were trimmed by 3 bases and 4 bases, with 15 bases remaining between them. Germline V lookup: CDR1 DFQATT, CDR2 SNEGSKA (reference sequence).

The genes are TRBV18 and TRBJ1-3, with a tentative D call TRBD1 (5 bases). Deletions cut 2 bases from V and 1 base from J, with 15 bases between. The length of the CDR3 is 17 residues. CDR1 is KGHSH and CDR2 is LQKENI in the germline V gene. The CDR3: CASSPNSPGKSGNTIYF. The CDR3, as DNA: TGTGCCAGCTCACCAAATAGTCCAGGGAAATCTGGAAACACCATATATTTT.

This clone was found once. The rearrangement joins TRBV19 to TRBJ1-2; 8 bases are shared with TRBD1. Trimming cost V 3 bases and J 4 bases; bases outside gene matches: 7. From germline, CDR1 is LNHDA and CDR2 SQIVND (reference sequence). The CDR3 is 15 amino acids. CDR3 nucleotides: TGTGCCAGTAGTATCGGGACAGGCCTTATCTATGGCTACACCTTC. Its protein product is CASSIGTGLIYGYTF.

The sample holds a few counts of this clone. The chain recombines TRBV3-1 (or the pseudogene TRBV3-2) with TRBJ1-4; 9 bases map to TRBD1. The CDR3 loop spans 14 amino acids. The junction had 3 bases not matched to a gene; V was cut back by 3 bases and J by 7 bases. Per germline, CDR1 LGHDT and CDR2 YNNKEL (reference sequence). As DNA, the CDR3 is TGTGCCAGCAGCCAGGTGGACAGGGGTGAAAAACTGTTTTTT. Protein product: CASSQVDRGEKLFF.

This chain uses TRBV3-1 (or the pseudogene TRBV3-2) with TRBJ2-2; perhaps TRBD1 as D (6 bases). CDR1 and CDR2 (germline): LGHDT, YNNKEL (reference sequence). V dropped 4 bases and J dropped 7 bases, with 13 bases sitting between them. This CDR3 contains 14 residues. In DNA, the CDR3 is TGTGCCAGCAGCCTTACCACAGGGATCGGGGAGCTGTTTTTT. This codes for CASSLTTGIGELFF.

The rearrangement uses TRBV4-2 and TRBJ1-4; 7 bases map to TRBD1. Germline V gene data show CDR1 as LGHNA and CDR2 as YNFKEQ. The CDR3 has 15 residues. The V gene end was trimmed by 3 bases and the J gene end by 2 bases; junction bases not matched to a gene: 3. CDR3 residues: CASSQETGTNEKLFF. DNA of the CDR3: TGTGCCAGCAGCCAGGAGACAGGGACTAATGAAAAACTGTTTTTT.

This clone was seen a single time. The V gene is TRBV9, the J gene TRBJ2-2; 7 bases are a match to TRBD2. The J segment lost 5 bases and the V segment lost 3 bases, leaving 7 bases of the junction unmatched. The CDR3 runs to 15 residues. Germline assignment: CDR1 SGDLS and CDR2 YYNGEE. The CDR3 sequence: CASSASGGGTGELFF. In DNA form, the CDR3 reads TGTGCCAGCAGCGCTAGCGGAGGCGGGACCGGGGAGCTGTTTTTT.

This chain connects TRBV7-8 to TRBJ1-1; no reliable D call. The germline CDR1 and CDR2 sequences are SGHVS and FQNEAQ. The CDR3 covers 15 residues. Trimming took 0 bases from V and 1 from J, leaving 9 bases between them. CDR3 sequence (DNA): TGTGCCAGCAGCTTAGCGGGAGGGCCGAACACTGAAGCTTTCTTT. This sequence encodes CASSLAGGPNTEAFF.

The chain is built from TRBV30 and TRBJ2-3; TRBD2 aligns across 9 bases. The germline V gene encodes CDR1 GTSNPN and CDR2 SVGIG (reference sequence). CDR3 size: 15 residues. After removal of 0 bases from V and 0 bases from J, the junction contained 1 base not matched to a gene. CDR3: CAWSVAGGSTDTQYF. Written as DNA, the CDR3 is TGTGCCTGGAGTGTGGCGGGGGGGAGCACAGATACGCAGTATTTT.

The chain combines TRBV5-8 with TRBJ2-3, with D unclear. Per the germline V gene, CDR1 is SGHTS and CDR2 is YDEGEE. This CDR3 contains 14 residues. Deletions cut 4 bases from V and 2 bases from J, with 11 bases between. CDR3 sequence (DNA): TGTGCCAGCAGCCCTTTGGAGTACACAGATACGCAGTATTTT. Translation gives CASSPLEYTDTQYF.

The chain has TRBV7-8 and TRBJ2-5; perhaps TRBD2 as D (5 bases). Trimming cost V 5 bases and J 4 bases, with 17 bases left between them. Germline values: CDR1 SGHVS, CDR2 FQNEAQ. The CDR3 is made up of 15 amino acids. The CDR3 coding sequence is TGTGCCAGCAGCCCGTCAGGAGGTATTGGAGAGACCCAGTACTTC. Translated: CASSPSGGIGETQYF.

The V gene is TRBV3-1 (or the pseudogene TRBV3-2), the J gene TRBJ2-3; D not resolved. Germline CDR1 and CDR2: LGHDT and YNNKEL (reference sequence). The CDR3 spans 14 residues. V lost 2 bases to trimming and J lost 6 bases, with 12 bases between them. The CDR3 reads CASSQIGARDTQYF. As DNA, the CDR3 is TGTGCCAGCAGCCAAATCGGAGCCCGGGATACGCAGTATTTT.

The CDR3 is CSVAGTGGEQPQHF. For the CDR3, the DNA is TGCAGCGTTGCCGGAACAGGGGGTGAACAGCCCCAGCATTTT. The chain joins TRBV29-1 to TRBJ1-5, with 8 bases identical to TRBD1. CDR3 length equals 14 residues. Germline-derived CDR1 and CDR2 are SQVTM and ANQGSEA. V shed 4 bases and J 7 bases; nucleotides not matched to a gene: 9.